The present TCR beta chain was sequenced within a study of graft-versus-host responses after intestinal transplantation. Study-level background: Recipients got multivisceral, liver-intestinal, or isolated intestinal transplants. Anti-thymocyte globulin induction preceded 2 to 4 years of tacrolimus and steroid maintenance in all recipients.

TCRdb's table, derived via immunoSEQ multiplex PCR, lists solely in-frame clones and lacks some. The sample includes 65,000 to 90,000 clones, 85% to 95% of them seen just once. Whole-study findings and limits: Across patients carrying graft-donor T cell macrochimerism, allografts held high graft-versus-host to host-versus-graft clonal ratios.

Worth noting for this clone: The antigen is not known.

Germline CDR1 is KGHSH and CDR2 is LQKENI. This CDR3 has 13 amino acids. Here the sequenced sample was unstimulated CD8+ T cells sorted from spleen or lymph node cells, taken before transplant. V gene TRBV18 combines with J gene TRBJ2-5; D remains ambiguous. TRBJ2-7 matches the DNA end more closely, so the J call is doubtful. This clonotype originated in a human donor who was the organ donor for an intestinal transplant. The CDR3 protein is CASSLSRSYEQYF. CDR3 DNA: TGTGCCAGCTCCCTATCTAGATCCTACGAGCAGTACTTC.